Listed below are T cell receptor beta chains from one sample, sequenced in a study of T cells in Graves' hyperthyroidism and ophthalmopathy. MiXCR, applied by TCRdb to the multiplex PCR reads, yields one record per CDR3 protein. The sample contains about 500,000 distinct CDR3 sequences, approximately 49% of which appear only once. The sample taken for sequencing was peripheral blood or thyroid tissue (not recorded which). These receptors all come from an adult woman with Graves' disease, either hyperthyroidism or ophthalmopathy (not recorded which). The CDR3 runs from the conserved cysteine through the conserved F or W. Fields, in order: CDR3 protein, J gene, V gene.

CDR3: CASSLNAGPNTGELFF
J: TRBJ2-2
V: TRBV7-3

CDR3: CASSLDRPTQYF
J: TRBJ2-5
V: TRBV7-2

CDR3: CASSPDGEISPLHF
J: TRBJ1-6
V: TRBV7-9

CDR3: CATNTDQETQYF
J: TRBJ2-5
V: TRBV15

CDR3: CASRPQGYHNQPQHF
J: TRBJ1-5
V: TRBV6-5

CDR3: CASAQGFQETQYF
J: TRBJ2-5
V: TRBV14

CDR3: CASSAHQGGSTEAFF
J: TRBJ1-1
V: TRBV6-5

CDR3: CASRAPGHTSKETQYF
J: TRBJ2-5
V: TRBV28

CDR3: CSAKGQGAQPQHF
J: TRBJ1-5
V: TRBV20-1

CDR3: CASSLVQGSGANVLTF
J: TRBJ2-6
V: TRBV5-5

CDR3: CASSLGRPARVTEAFF
J: TRBJ1-1
V: TRBV5-1

CDR3: CASSYSEGYQQYF
J: TRBJ2-7
V: TRBV6-6

CDR3: CASAGDSHEQYF
J: TRBJ2-7
V: TRBV10-3

CDR3: CASRQDGYEQYF
J: TRBJ2-7
V: TRBV7-9

CDR3: CASSLRASNQPQHF
J: TRBJ1-5
V: TRBV28

CDR3: CASSPDRRTEAFF
J: TRBJ1-1
V: TRBV7-2

CDR3: CASSPGQGSEQYF
J: TRBJ2-7
V: TRBV7-9

CDR3: CASSFGLGGNTGELFF
J: TRBJ2-2
V: TRBV5-6

CDR3: CASSPDTFTGELFF
J: TRBJ2-2
V: TRBV5-1

CDR3: CASTARGRDTIYF
J: TRBJ1-3
V: TRBV6-5

CDR3: CAISEFRTEAFF
J: TRBJ1-1
V: TRBV10-3

CDR3: CASSPRGGRSEKLFF
J: TRBJ1-4
V: TRBV2

CDR3: CASSLGTGGKTEAFF
J: TRBJ1-1
V: TRBV7-8

CDR3: CASQPDRGQRETQYF
J: TRBJ2-5
V: TRBV6-6

CDR3: CASSQAPALGTEAFF
J: TRBJ1-1
V: TRBV3-1

CDR3: CASSSVGGRTEAFF
J: TRBJ1-1
V: TRBV7-9

CDR3: CASSQELAGGFHEQYF
J: TRBJ2-7
V: TRBV14

CDR3: CSVEVFGQPFF
J: TRBJ1-1
V: TRBV29-1

CDR3: CASNLDLQGALYEQYF
J: TRBJ2-7
V: TRBV7-8

CDR3: CASSSVDSYGYTF
J: TRBJ1-2
V: TRBV5-1

CDR3: CASSPSTGEGEGYTF
J: TRBJ1-2
V: TRBV19

CDR3: CSVMVGLNTEAFF
J: TRBJ1-1
V: TRBV29-1

CDR3: CASSHRTAPLHF
J: TRBJ1-6
V: TRBV14

CDR3: CASSPEELPAYGYTF
J: TRBJ1-2
V: TRBV7-8

CDR3: CASSLGPLGQGPDGYTF
J: TRBJ1-2
V: TRBV7-8

CDR3: CASSPTLGQGARRTNEKLFF
J: TRBJ1-4
V: TRBV2

CDR3: CASSRDGWDTEAFF
J: TRBJ1-1
V: TRBV6-5

CDR3: CAISSDRRDQPQHF
J: TRBJ1-5
V: TRBV10-3

CDR3: CASSQGRSSGRLVETQYF
J: TRBJ2-5
V: TRBV14

CDR3: CASTSGSAGTGELFF
J: TRBJ2-2
V: TRBV6-1

CDR3: CASRPGTPNEKLFF
J: TRBJ1-4
V: TRBV27

CDR3: CASSEQGSPSYEQYF
J: TRBJ2-7
V: TRBV14

CDR3: CASSWGRDQPQYF
J: TRBJ2-5
V: TRBV7-9

CDR3: CASSLGSDNEKLFF
J: TRBJ1-4
V: TRBV7-9

CDR3: CSVVAGWGTEAFF
J: TRBJ1-1
V: TRBV29-1

CDR3: CASSLDEGATYEQYF
J: TRBJ2-7
V: TRBV5-5